This T cell receptor beta chain was identified in a study of cytomegalovirus exposure and HLA in healthy donors (dated by TCRdb to about 2017). A note on the overall study: According to a later analysis, one platform produced both the approximately 110 validation repertoires and the approximately 670 repertoires of the first cohort. Along with the approximately 700-subject first cohort, a separate validation cohort of more than 90 different subjects was used. To predict cytomegalovirus infection status, the study brought together high-throughput TCR immunosequencing, statistical association of individual TCRs with disease status, and machine learning. The study was designed to test whether signatures of past pathogen exposure could be identified by cataloging public T cell receptors. On the study overall, not on this receptor specifically: A few of the identified cytomegalovirus-associated TCR beta chains were confirmed in vitro to be specific for cytomegalovirus antigens. A later analysis had no HLA typing for the validation cohort, so co-occurrence there was scored across all 110 or so repertoires. The authors suggested that the approach could potentially be extended to other disease states and immunological phenotypes. In a later analysis, TCRs clustered in the first cohort were found to also tend to co-occur in the 110 or so validation repertoires, with 85% to 95% of cluster scores above 0. While some public TCRs were present in many individuals, most TCR sequences turned up only very rarely across donors. The study listed 150 to 200 TCR beta chains as associated with cytomegalovirus. Cytomegalovirus status was reported to be diagnosed by the classifier with high specificity and sensitivity in both the original and validation cohorts.

The library was obtained by the immunoSEQ multiplex PCR assay. On the study's bioinformatics: A statistical classification framework was developed to diagnose cytomegalovirus status using the catalog of TCR beta chain sequences. TCRdb provides this immuneACCESS table in a form limited to in-frame rearrangements. Some clones are lacking; in checked studies, under half of them reflect an unresolved V gene, and why the rest are absent is not known. That table supplies the V and J calls and clone size; D and trimming were determined from the DNA. This sample has roughly 43,000 clones in its table, and under 95% of those were observed once. The top ten constitute over 2% of the sample. Details on this clone: Which antigen it targets is not known. The record has no base qualities; no much larger clone is one base away.

Via the germline V gene, CDR1 is MDHEN and CDR2 SYDVKM. From cysteine to phenylalanine, the CDR3 is 14 amino acids long. Left in the record is the CDR3 DNA by itself, 42 bases read in frame from the first base. V loses 3 bases at its end and J loses 3 bases; junction bases beyond the gene matches: 5. Donors formed part of the validation cohort, which comprised approximately 130 subjects and was distinct from the first cohort of under 750 subjects. In this chain, TRBV28 is recombined with TRBJ2-7; 7 nucleotides in the junction match TRBD1. The TCR originated in a woman between 18 and 30 years old in good health and CMV-seronegative. The sample comprised PBMCs. The CDR3 region has the sequence CASSFFRQGYEQYF. The DNA reads TGTGCCAGCAGTTTCTTCCGACAGGGCTACGAGCAGTACTTC.